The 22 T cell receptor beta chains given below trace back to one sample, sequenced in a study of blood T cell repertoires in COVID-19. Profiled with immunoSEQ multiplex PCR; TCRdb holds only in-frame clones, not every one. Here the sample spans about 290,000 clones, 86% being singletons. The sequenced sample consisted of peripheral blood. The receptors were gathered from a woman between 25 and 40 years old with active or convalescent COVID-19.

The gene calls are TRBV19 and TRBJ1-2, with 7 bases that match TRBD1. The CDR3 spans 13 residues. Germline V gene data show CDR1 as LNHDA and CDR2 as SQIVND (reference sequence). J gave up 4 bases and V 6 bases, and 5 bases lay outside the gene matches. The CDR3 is CASRSTGTYGYTF. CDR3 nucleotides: TGTGCCAGTAGATCGACAGGGACCTATGGCTACACCTTC.

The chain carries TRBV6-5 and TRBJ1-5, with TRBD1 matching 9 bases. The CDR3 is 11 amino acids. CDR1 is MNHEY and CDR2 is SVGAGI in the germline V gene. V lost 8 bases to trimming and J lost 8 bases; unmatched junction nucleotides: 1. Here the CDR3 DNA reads TGTGCCAGCGGACAGGGGAAGCCCCAGCATTTT. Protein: CASGQGKPQHF.

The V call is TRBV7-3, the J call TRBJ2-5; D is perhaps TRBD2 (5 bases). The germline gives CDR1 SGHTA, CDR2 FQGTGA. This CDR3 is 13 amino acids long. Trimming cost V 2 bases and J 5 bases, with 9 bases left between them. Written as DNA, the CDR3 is TGTGCCAGCAGCTTAGGAACTAGTGAGACCCAGTACTTC. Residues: CASSLGTSETQYF.

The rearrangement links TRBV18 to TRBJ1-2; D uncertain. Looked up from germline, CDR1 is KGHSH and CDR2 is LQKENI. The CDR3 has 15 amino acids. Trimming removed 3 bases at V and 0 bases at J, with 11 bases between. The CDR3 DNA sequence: TGTGCCAGCTCACCCTCCTCCGGGACTAACTATGGCTACACCTTC. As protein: CASSPSSGTNYGYTF.

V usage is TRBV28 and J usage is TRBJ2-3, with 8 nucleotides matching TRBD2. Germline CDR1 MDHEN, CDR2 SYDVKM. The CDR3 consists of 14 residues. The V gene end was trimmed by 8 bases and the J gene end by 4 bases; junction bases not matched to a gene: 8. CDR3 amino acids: CASRGGWESDTQYF. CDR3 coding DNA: TGTGCCAGCCGGGGGGGCTGGGAGTCAGATACGCAGTATTTT.

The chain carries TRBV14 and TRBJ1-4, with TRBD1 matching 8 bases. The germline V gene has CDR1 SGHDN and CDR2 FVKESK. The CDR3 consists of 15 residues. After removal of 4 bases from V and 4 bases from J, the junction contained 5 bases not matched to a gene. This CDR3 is CASSLIGQGNEKLFF. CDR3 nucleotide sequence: TGTGCCAGCAGCCTGATCGGACAGGGTAATGAAAAACTGTTTTTT.

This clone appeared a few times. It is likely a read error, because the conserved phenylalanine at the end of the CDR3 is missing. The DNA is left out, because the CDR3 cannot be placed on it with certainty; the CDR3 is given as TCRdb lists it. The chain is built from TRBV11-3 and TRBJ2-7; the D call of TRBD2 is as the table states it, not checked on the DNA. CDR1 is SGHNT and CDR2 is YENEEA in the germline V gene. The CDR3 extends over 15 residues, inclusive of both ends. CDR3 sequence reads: CASSLDRWTSGGALN.

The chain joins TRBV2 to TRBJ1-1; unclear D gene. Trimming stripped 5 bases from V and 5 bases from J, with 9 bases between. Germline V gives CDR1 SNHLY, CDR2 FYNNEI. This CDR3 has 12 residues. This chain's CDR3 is CASSRGRTEAFF. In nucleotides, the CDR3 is TGTGCCAGCAGTCGAGGAAGGACTGAAGCTTTCTTT. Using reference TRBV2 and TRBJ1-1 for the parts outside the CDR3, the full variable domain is EPEVTQTPSHQVTQMGQEVILRCVPISNHLYFYWYRQILGQKVEFLVSFYNNEISEKSEIFDDQFSVERPDGSNFTLKIRSTKLEDSAMYFCASSRGRTEAFFGQGTRLTVV.

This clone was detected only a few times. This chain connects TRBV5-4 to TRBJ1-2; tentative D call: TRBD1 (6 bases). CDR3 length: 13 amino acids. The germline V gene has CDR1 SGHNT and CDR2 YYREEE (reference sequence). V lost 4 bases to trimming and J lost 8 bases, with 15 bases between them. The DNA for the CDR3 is TGTGCCAGCAGCGTCGGGACATCCAGGGGCTACACCTTC. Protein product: CASSVGTSRGYTF.

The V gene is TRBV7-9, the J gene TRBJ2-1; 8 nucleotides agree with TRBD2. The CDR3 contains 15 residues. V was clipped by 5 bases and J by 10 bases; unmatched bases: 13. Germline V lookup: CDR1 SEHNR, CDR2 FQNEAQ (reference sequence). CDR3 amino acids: CASSPSGGQGNEQFF. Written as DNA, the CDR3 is TGTGCCAGCAGCCCATCGGGAGGGCAGGGGAACGAGCAGTTCTTC.

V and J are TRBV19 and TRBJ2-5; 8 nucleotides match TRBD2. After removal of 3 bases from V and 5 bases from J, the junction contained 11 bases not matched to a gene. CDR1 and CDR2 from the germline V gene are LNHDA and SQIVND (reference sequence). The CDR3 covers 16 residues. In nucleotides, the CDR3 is TGTGCCAGTAGTATTCGGGGGGGGGCCCTCGGGGAGACCCAGTACTTC. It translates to CASSIRGGALGETQYF.

The CDR3 DNA is TGTGCCAGCAGTTACAACCTCAGGGGGCGAAGGACCGGGGAGCTGTTTTTT. Its translation: CASSYNLRGRRTGELFF. V is TRBV6-2 or TRBV6-3 and J is TRBJ2-2, with 8 bases identical to TRBD1. V was clipped by 2 bases and J by 5 bases; unmatched bases: 10. The CDR3 loop spans 17 amino acids. CDR1 MNHEY and CDR2 SVGEGT come from the germline V gene.

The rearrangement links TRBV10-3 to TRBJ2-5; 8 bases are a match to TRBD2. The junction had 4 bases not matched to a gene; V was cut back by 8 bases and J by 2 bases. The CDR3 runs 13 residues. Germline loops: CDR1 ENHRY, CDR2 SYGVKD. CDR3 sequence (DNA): TGTGCCATCGGGGCTAGCGGGCAAGAGACCCAGTACTTC. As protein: CAIGASGQETQYF.

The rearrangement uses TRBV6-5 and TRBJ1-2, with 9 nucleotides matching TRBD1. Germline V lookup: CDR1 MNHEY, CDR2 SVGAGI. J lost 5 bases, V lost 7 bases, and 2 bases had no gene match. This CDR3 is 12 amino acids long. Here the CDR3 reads CASTGQGYGYTF. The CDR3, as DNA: TGTGCCAGCACGGGACAGGGATATGGCTACACCTTC.

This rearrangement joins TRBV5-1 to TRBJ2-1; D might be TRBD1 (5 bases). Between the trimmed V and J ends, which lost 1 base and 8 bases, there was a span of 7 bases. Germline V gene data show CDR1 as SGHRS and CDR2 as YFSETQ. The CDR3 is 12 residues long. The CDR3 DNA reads TGCGCCAGCAGCTTGAAAGGGGATGAGCAGTTCTTC. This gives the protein CASSLKGDEQFF.

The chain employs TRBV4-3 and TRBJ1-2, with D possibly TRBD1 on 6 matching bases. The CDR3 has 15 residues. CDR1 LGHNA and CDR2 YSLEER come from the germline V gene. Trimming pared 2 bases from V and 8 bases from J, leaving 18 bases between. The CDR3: CASSQNRVSKEGYTF. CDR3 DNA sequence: TGCGCCAGCAGCCAAAACAGGGTAAGTAAGGAAGGCTACACCTTC.

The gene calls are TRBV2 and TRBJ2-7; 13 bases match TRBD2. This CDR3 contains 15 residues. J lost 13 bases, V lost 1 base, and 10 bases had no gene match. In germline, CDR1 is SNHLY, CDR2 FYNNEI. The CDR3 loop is CASSEGTSGGHSSYF. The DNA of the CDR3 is TGTGCCAGCAGTGAAGGGACTAGCGGGGGCCATAGTAGCTACTTC.

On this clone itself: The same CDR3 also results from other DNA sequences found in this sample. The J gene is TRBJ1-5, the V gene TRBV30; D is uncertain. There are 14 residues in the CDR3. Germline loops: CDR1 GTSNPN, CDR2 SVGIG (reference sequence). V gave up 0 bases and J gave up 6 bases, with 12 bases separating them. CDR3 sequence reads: CAWSVLGSGQPQHF. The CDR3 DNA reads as TGTGCCTGGAGTGTACTCGGTAGCGGTCAGCCCCAGCATTTT.

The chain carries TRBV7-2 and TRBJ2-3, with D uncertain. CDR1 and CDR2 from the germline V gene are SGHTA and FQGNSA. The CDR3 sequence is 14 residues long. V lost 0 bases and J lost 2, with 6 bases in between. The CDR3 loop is CASSLASYTDTQYF. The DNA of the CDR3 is TGTGCCAGCAGCTTAGCGAGTTACACAGATACGCAGTATTTT. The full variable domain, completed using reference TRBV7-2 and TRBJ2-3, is GAGVSQSPSNKVTEKGKDVELRCDPISGHTALYWYRQSLGQGLEFLIYFQGNSAPDKSGLPSDRFSAERTGGSVSTLTIQRTQQEDSAVYLCASSLASYTDTQYFGPGTRLTVL.

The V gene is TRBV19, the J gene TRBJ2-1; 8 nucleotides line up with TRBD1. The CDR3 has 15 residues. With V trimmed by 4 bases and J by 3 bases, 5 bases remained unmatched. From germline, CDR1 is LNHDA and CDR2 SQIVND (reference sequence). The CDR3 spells CASSSRQGIYNEQFF. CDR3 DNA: TGTGCCAGTAGTAGTCGACAGGGGATCTACAATGAGCAGTTCTTC.

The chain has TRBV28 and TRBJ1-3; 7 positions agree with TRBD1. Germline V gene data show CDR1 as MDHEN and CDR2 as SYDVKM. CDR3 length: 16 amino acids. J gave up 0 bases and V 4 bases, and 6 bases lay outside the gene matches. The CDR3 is CASSSPGTASGNTIYF. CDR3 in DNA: TGTGCCAGCAGTTCCCCCGGGACAGCCTCTGGAAACACCATATATTTT.

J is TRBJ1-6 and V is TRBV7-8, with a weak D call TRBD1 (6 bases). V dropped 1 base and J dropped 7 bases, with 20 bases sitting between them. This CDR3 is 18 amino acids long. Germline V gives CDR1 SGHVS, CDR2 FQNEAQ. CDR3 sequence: CASSLVASVGAGNSPLHF. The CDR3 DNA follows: TGTGCCAGCAGCTTAGTTGCGTCAGTGGGGGCAGGAAATTCACCCCTCCACTTT.